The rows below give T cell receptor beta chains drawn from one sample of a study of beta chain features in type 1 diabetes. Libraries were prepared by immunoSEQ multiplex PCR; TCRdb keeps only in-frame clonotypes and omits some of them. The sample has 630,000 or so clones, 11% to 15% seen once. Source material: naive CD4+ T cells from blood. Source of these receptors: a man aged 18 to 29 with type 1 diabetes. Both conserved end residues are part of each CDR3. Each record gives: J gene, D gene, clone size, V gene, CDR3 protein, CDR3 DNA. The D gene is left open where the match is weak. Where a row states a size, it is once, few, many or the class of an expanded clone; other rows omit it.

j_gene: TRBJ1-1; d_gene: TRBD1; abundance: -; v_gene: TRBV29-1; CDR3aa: CSARPGTANTEAFF; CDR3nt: TGCAGCGCAAGACCCGGGACAGCCAACACTGAAGCTTTCTTT
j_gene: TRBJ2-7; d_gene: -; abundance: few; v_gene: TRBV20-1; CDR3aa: CSARVSYEQYF; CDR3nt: TGCAGTGCTAGAGTCAGCTACGAGCAGTACTTC
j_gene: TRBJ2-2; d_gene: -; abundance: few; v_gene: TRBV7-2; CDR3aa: CASSLGGAAGELFF; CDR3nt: TGTGCCAGCAGCTTAGGAGGAGCGGCCGGGGAGCTGTTTTTT
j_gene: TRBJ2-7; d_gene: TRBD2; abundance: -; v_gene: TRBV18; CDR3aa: CASSPPSGMTVDEQYF; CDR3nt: TGTGCCAGCTCACCACCTAGCGGGATGACCGTCGACGAGCAGTACTTC
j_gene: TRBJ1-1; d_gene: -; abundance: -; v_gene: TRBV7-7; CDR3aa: CASSLAGGHREAFF; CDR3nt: TGTGCTAGCAGCTTAGCAGGAGGTCACCGGGAAGCTTTCTTT
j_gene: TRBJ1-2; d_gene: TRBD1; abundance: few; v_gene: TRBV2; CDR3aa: CADTTGNYGYTF; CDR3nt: TGTGCCGACACGACAGGGAACTATGGCTACACCTTC
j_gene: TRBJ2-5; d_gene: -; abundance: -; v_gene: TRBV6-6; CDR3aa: CASSYSVGETQYF; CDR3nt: TGTGCCAGCAGTTATTCGGTAGGAGAGACCCAGTACTTC
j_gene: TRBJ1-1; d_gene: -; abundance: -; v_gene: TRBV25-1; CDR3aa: CASSEAAVNTEAFF; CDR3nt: TGTGCCAGCAGTGAGGCCGCCGTGAACACTGAAGCTTTCTTT
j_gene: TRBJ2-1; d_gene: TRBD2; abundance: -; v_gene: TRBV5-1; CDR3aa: CASSLASSGGLSSYNEQFF; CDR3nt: TGCGCCAGCAGCTTGGCGTCTAGCGGGGGGCTGAGCTCCTACAATGAGCAGTTCTTC
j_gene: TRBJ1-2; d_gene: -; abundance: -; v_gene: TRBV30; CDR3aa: CAWREERGHRSSGYTF; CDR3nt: TGTGCCTGGAGGGAGGAAAGGGGACATCGTTCATCTGGCTACACCTTC
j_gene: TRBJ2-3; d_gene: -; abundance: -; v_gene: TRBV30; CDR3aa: CAWSTSGGTDTQYF; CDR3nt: TGTGCCTGGAGTACCTCAGGGGGCACAGATACGCAGTATTTT
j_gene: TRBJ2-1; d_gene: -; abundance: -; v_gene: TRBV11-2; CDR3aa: CASRKARGRNEQFF; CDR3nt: TGTGCCAGCAGGAAGGCTAGAGGCCGAAATGAGCAGTTCTTC
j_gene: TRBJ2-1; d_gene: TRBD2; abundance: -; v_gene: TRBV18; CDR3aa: CASSPIGGAGYNEQFF; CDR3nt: TGTGCCAGCTCACCAATCGGCGGAGCGGGATACAATGAGCAGTTCTTC
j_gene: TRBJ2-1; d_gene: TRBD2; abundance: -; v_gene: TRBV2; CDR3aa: CASCIRGSGNEQFF; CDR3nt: TGTGCCAGCTGCATCCGCGGGAGTGGCAATGAGCAGTTCTTC
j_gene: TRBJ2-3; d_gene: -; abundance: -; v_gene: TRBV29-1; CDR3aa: CSVVPGSTQDTQYF; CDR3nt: TGCAGCGTTGTTCCGGGCTCCACCCAAGATACGCAGTATTTT